Below, 10 T cell receptor beta chains from the same sample are listed, as sequenced in a study of T cell responses to AZD1222 COVID-19 vaccine. The repertoire was sequenced with immunoSEQ multiplex PCR; TCRdb's copy has only in-frame clones and lacks some. Here the sample spans 75,000 to 95,000 clones, approximately 90% being singletons. The sample here was peripheral blood, taken 28 days after the second dose of the MenACWY control vaccine. These receptors were taken from an adult who received the MenACWY meningococcal vaccine as a control.

The chain has TRBV5-1 and TRBJ2-7; 9 nucleotides align to TRBD1. The ends lost 0 bases at V and 2 bases at J; junction bases unmatched: 6. The CDR3 runs to 16 residues. Germline lookup yields CDR1 SGHRS and CDR2 YFSETQ. As DNA, the CDR3 is TGCGCCAGCAGCTTGGTCCCAGGGACAGGGACCTACGAGCAGTACTTC. It yields the protein CASSLVPGTGTYEQYF. Combining the CDR3 with reference TRBV5-1 and TRBJ2-7 gives the whole variable domain KAGVTQTPRYLIKTRGQQVTLSCSPISGHRSVSWYQQTPGQGLQFLFEYFSETQRNKGNFPGRFSGRQFSNSRSEMNVSTLELGDSALYLCASSLVPGTGTYEQYFGPGTRLTVT.

The chain employs TRBV9 and TRBJ2-3; TRBD2 matches at 14 bases. Germline lookup yields CDR1 SGDLS and CDR2 YYNGEE. The CDR3 totals 16 residues. Trimming at V came to 4 bases and at J to 6 bases, leaving 7 bases not matched to a gene. The CDR3: CASSPGLAGGSDTQYF. CDR3 nucleotide sequence: TGTGCCAGCAGCCCCGGACTAGCGGGGGGATCTGATACGCAGTATTTT.

The chain is built from TRBV6-2 or TRBV6-3 and TRBJ1-1; D is undetermined. The CDR3 runs to 14 residues. The germline V gene has CDR1 MNHEY and CDR2 SVGEGT. V lost 3 bases and J lost 1, with 9 bases in between. The CDR3 spells CASSYRAGNTEAFF. CDR3 nucleotides: TGTGCCAGCAGTTATAGGGCGGGGAACACTGAAGCTTTCTTT.

The rearrangement joins TRBV3-1 (or the pseudogene TRBV3-2) to TRBJ2-7; 8 nucleotides align to TRBD2. With V trimmed by 8 bases and J by 2 bases, 11 bases remained unmatched. In germline, CDR1 is LGHDT, CDR2 YNNKEL (reference sequence). There are 15 residues in the CDR3. The CDR3 DNA is TGTGCCAGCCAAATAACGGCGGGGGGACCCTACGAGCAGTACTTC. Translating gives CASQITAGGPYEQYF.

The chain couples TRBV10-3 to TRBJ2-2; 7 nucleotides line up with TRBD2. Per germline, CDR1 ENHRY and CDR2 SYGVKD. The CDR3 has 14 residues. V dropped 9 bases and J dropped 0; count of bases not matched to a gene: 4. This chain's CDR3 is CAITSEANTGELFF. CDR3 DNA: TGTGCCATTACTAGCGAAGCGAACACCGGGGAGCTGTTTTTT.

This chain uses TRBV19 with TRBJ1-2; TRBD1 aligns across 12 bases. V lost 4 bases to trimming and J lost 7 bases; unmatched junction nucleotides: 7. Germline values: CDR1 LNHDA, CDR2 SQIVND (reference sequence). The CDR3 is 15 residues long. The CDR3: CASSNRDRGLFGYTF. CDR3 nucleotide sequence: TGTGCCAGTAGTAACCGGGACAGGGGGCTCTTTGGCTACACCTTC.

The chain recombines TRBV14 with TRBJ2-2; no reliable D call. Germline CDR1 is SGHDN and CDR2 is FVKESK. This CDR3 is built from 16 residues. The V gene lost 0 bases and the J gene lost 2 bases, with 10 bases spanning the gap. The CDR3 DNA sequence: TGTGCCAGCAGCCAAGAGGTTAAGCGAAACACCGGGGAGCTGTTTTTT. It is translated as CASSQEVKRNTGELFF. The variable domain in full, with the rest retrieved from reference TRBV14 and TRBJ2-2, is EAGVTQFPSHSVIEKGQTVTLRCDPISGHDNLYWYRRVMGKEIKFLLHFVKESKQDESGMPNNRFLAERTGGTYSTLKVQPAELEDSGVYFCASSQEVKRNTGELFFGEGSRLTVL.

The gene calls are TRBV7-2 and TRBJ1-1; D gene unclear. CDR1 and CDR2 (germline): SGHTA, FQGNSA. The V end was cut by 5 bases, the J end by 0 bases, with 10 bases between. The CDR3 is 14 residues long. The chain's CDR3 is CASSPRTLNTEAFF. DNA of the CDR3: TGTGCCAGCAGCCCAAGGACCCTGAACACTGAAGCTTTCTTT.

This chain links TRBV6-6 with TRBJ2-7; the D gene could be TRBD1 or TRBD2 (5 bases each). CDR1 MNHNY and CDR2 SVGAGI come from the germline V gene (reference sequence). The V end lost 0 bases, the J end lost 3 bases, and 15 bases lay between the germline ends. This CDR3 comprises 16 residues. The CDR3 sequence is CASSYSSGGYFYEQYF. The DNA for the CDR3 is TGTGCCAGCAGTTACTCCAGTGGGGGTTACTTCTACGAGCAGTACTTC.

The CDR3 protein is CAAGTSGDLTDTQYF. As DNA, the CDR3 is TGTGCCGCCGGGACTAGCGGGGACCTCACAGATACGCAGTATTTT. The chain links TRBV10-3 to TRBJ2-3, with 13 bases that match TRBD2. Germline V gene lookup returns CDR1 ENHRY and CDR2 SYGVKD. There are 15 residues in the CDR3. Losses at the gene ends were 11 bases for V and 2 bases for J; bases not matched to a gene: 7.